Presented here are 12 T cell receptor beta chains from one specimen sequenced in a study of blood T cell repertoires in COVID-19. Method: immunoSEQ multiplex PCR; TCRdb's copy keeps in-frame clones and lacks some. The table includes 250,000 to 300,000 clones, around 84% detected once. Source material: PBMCs or T cells enriched from blood (not recorded which). The receptors originated from a man in his forties or fifties who had been exposed to COVID-19.

The chain recombines TRBV12-5 with TRBJ2-4, with 8 bases identical to TRBD2. The ends lost 4 bases at V and 8 bases at J; junction bases unmatched: 25. Per germline, CDR1 LGHNT and CDR2 FRNRAP. This CDR3 has 20 residues. CDR3 coding DNA: TGTGCTAGTGGTTCGAATGCCACCTGGACTAGCATCTTTCCTGGGGACATTCAGTACTTC. This codes for CASGSNATWTSIFPGDIQYF. Filled out from reference TRBV12-5 and TRBJ2-4, the complete variable domain reads DARVTQTPRHKVTEMGQEVTMRCQPILGHNTVFWYRQTMMQGLELLAYFRNRAPLDDSGMPKDRFSAEMPDATLATLKIQPSEPRDSAVYFCASGSNATWTSIFPGDIQYFGAGTRLSVL.

The rearrangement links TRBV19 to TRBJ1-1; D may be TRBD1 (5 bases). V lost 8 bases to trimming and J lost 2 bases, with 15 bases between them. This CDR3 spans 14 amino acids. The germline V gene encodes CDR1 LNHDA and CDR2 SQIVND (reference sequence). CDR3 amino acids: CASGTPWVNTEAFF. The CDR3 nucleotides read TGTGCCAGTGGGACTCCCTGGGTAAACACTGAAGCTTTCTTT.

This chain joins TRBV19 and TRBJ2-7, with D hard to call. Deletions cut 3 bases from V and 4 bases from J, with 16 bases between. The CDR3 sequence is 15 residues long. CDR1 is LNHDA, CDR2 SQIVND, per germline (reference sequence). The CDR3 loop is CASSIRSQTRYEQYF. The CDR3 bases are TGTGCCAGTAGTATCCGTAGCCAGACCAGATACGAGCAGTACTTC. The full variable domain, in which reference TRBV19 and TRBJ2-7 provide the parts outside the CDR3, is DGGITQSPKYLFRKEGQNVTLSCEQNLNHDAMYWYRQDPGQGLRLIYYSQIVNDFQKGDIAEGYSVSREKKESFPLTVTSAQKNPTAFYLCASSIRSQTRYEQYFGPGTRLTVT.

CDR3 DNA sequence: TGTGCCACCCGAGGTAGAGCCGGCTACGAGCAGTACTTC. It encodes CATRGRAGYEQYF. This chain joins TRBV19 and TRBJ2-7, with D uncertain. This CDR3 is 13 amino acids long. V lost 10 bases, J lost 3 bases, and 16 bases lay in between. Germline V CDR1 and CDR2: LNHDA, SQIVND (reference sequence).

This clone appeared a few times. This chain links TRBV4-2 with TRBJ2-7; 12 nucleotides agree with TRBD2. The CDR3 sequence is 14 residues long. J lost 6 bases, V lost 1 base, and 1 base had no gene match. The V gene's germline CDR1 is LGHNA and CDR2 YNFKEQ. The CDR3 sequence: CASSQGLAGAEQYF. The CDR3 nucleotides are TGTGCCAGCAGCCAAGGACTAGCGGGAGCCGAGCAGTACTTC.

The chain couples TRBV5-8 to TRBJ2-5; 11 bases map to TRBD2. V lost 4 bases, J lost 5 bases, and 13 bases stayed unmatched. In germline, CDR1 is SGHTS, CDR2 YDEGEE. The CDR3 covers 17 residues. Here the CDR3 reads CASSEGRASGRRETQYF. The DNA of the CDR3 is TGTGCCAGCAGCGAGGGTCGTGCTAGCGGGAGGCGGGAGACCCAGTACTTC.

The chain is built from TRBV4-1 and TRBJ2-7, with D maybe TRBD2 (6 bases). This CDR3 is 15 amino acids long. Looked up from germline, CDR1 is MGHRA and CDR2 is YSYEKL. V was pared by 0 bases and J by 2 bases, with 11 bases between. The CDR3 nucleotides read TGCGCCAGCAGCCAAGATTGGGCGGGGACCTACGAGCAGTACTTC. Residues: CASSQDWAGTYEQYF.

The V call is TRBV6-4, the J call TRBJ2-1; TRBD2 is a possible D gene (5 bases). Germline values: CDR1 MRHNA, CDR2 SNTAGT. Trimming cost V 5 bases and J 8 bases, with 13 bases left between them. The CDR3 is 13 residues long. Here the CDR3 DNA reads TGTGCCAGCAGTCGGACCCCGGAGGATGAGCAGTTCTTC. Its translation is CASSRTPEDEQFF.

V is TRBV7-9 and J is TRBJ1-2; TRBD1 might be the D (5 bases). Germline V gene data show CDR1 as SEHNR and CDR2 as FQNEAQ (reference sequence). This CDR3 comprises 12 residues. The germline V and J ends were trimmed by 4 bases and 6 bases, with 9 bases remaining between them. The CDR3 here is CASSYRQNGYTF. CDR3 coding DNA: TGTGCCAGCAGCTATAGACAGAATGGCTACACCTTC.

V usage is TRBV7-9 and J usage is TRBJ1-2; D not certain. CDR3 length: 16 amino acids. Germline values: CDR1 SEHNR, CDR2 FQNEAQ (reference sequence). V gave up 7 bases and J gave up 10 bases, with 28 bases separating them. The DNA for the CDR3 is TGTGCCAGCACCCTATCCCTGCTTGGAGAGGGTGGGCTCTACACCTTC. Translating it yields CASTLSLLGEGGLYTF.

The chain carries TRBV27 and TRBJ1-4, with 7 positions matching TRBD1. With V trimmed by 2 bases and J by 8 bases, 11 bases remained unmatched. The CDR3 extends over 16 amino acids. Germline V gene sequence: CDR1 MNHEY, CDR2 SMNVEV (reference sequence). CDR3 sequence reads: CASSLDGGGQAEKLFF. The CDR3 DNA reads TGTGCCAGCAGTTTAGATGGCGGAGGACAGGCAGAAAAACTGTTTTTT.

The CDR3 DNA reads TGTGCCAGCACCCCCTCCTTAGCGGAGATTTTCTACGAGCAGTACTTC. Protein sequence: CASTPSLAEIFYEQYF. This sequence joins TRBV25-1 and TRBJ2-7, with D possibly being TRBD2 (6 bases). The ends were cut back, 7 bases at V and 3 bases at J, with 22 bases in the middle. CDR3 length equals 16 residues. Looked up from germline, CDR1 is MGHDK and CDR2 is SYGVNS.